The 5 T cell receptor beta chains below were found in one sample sequenced in a study of cytomegalovirus exposure and HLA in healthy donors. 60 Vbeta and 13 Jbeta primers were used in PCR. Profiling relied on immunoSEQ multiplex PCR, and the TCRdb table lists in-frame clones only, not all of them. The sample carries some 170,000 clones, around 79% recorded once. Sequencing input: PBMCs. The receptors here all came from a man aged 35 to 55 in good health and CMV-seropositive.

V and J are TRBV18 and TRBJ1-2; no definite D call. Germline loops: CDR1 KGHSH, CDR2 LQKENI. This CDR3 is built from 13 residues. V was cut by 3 bases and J by 7 bases, with 12 bases left in between. The CDR3 region has the DNA TGTGCCAGCTCACCGGGAGATTTGGGTGGCTACACCTTC. Translated: CASSPGDLGGYTF. Together with reference TRBV18 and TRBJ1-2, the CDR3 gives the full variable domain: NAGVMQNPRHLVRRRGQEARLRCSPMKGHSHVYWYRQLPEEGLKFMVYLQKENIIDESGMPKERFSAEFPKEGPSILRIQQVVRGDSAAYFCASSPGDLGGYTFGSGTRLTVV.

The chain has TRBV19 and TRBJ2-2; perhaps TRBD1 as D (5 bases). CDR1 and CDR2 from the germline V gene are LNHDA and SQIVND (reference sequence). The CDR3 spans 12 residues. Trimming pared 8 bases from V and 6 bases from J, leaving 10 bases between. The DNA of the CDR3 is TGTGCCAGTTCAAGGACATCCGGGGAGCTGTTTTTT. Its translation: CASSRTSGELFF.

This clone has a handful of counts. J is TRBJ2-7 and V is TRBV6-1; D is perhaps TRBD2 (5 bases). Trimming took off 0 bases at V and 0 bases at J, with 6 bases between the two ends. This CDR3 comprises 14 residues. The germline V gene encodes CDR1 MNHNS and CDR2 SASEGT. The CDR3 spells CASSEAEGSYEQYF. The CDR3 DNA reads TGTGCCAGCAGTGAAGCCGAGGGCTCCTACGAGCAGTACTTC.

The CDR3 spells CASSYSGTGLYTEAFF. CDR3 in DNA: TGTGCCAGCAGTTACTCGGGGACAGGTCTTTACACTGAAGCTTTCTTT. This chain links TRBV6-5 with TRBJ1-1; 8 bases agree with TRBD1. The CDR3 contains 16 residues. Unmatched junction bases numbered 6, after V lost 0 bases and J lost 3 bases. Germline lookup yields CDR1 MNHEY and CDR2 SVGAGI.

This clone occurred a few times. This chain joins TRBV11-2 and TRBJ2-7, with TRBD2 matching 10 bases. V gave up 2 bases and J gave up 4 bases; unmatched junction bases: 11. Germline V gene sequence: CDR1 SGHAT, CDR2 FQNNGV. This CDR3 has 17 residues. CDR3 nucleotides: TGTGCCAGCAGCTTATACCGTTTAGCGGGAGGCTCATACGAGCAGTACTTC. It encodes CASSLYRLAGGSYEQYF.